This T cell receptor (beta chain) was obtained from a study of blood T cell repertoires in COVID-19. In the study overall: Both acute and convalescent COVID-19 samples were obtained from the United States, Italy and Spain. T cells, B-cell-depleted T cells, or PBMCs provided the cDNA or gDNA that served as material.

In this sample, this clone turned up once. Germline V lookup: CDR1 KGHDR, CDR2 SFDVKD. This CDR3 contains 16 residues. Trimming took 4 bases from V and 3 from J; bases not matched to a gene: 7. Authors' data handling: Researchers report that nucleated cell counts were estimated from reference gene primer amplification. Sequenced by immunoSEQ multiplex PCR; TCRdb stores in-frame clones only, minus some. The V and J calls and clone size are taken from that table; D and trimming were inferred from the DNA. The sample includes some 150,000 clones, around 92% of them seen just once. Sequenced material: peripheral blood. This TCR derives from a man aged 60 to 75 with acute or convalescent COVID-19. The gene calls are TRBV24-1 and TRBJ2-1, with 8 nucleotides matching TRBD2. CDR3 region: CATSDSGGAVYNEQFF. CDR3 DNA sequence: TGTGCCACCAGTGACTCCGGGGGGGCTGTCTACAATGAGCAGTTCTTC.